Listed below are T cell receptor beta chains from one sample, sequenced in a study of cytomegalovirus exposure and HLA in healthy donors. The table came from immunoSEQ multiplex PCR; TCRdb's copy has only in-frame clones and leaves some out. The repertoire has over 90,000 clones, around 64% of them found once; the top ten carry 3% to 3.5%. Sequencing was done on a sample of PBMCs. These receptors all stem from a man in his sixties in good health and CMV-seronegative. Both conserved end residues are part of each CDR3.

V gene	J gene	CDR3 protein
TRBV5-6	TRBJ2-2	CASSSPGETNTGELFF
TRBV28	TRBJ2-1	CASSFGGLYNEQFF
TRBV7-6	TRBJ2-1	CASSLAMSSGSHWQFF
TRBV25-1	TRBJ1-4	CASSATGPGGKLFF
TRBV9	TRBJ2-5	CASSVAPASGGQETQYF
TRBV6-1	TRBJ1-5	CASSATDYSNQPQHF
TRBV25-1	TRBJ1-6	CASTQTGTGSSYNSPLHF
TRBV30	TRBJ2-1	CAWSVSDIYNEQFF
TRBV5-6	TRBJ2-1	CASSRLAGEPNEQFF
TRBV10-1	TRBJ2-5	CASSESRQGATQYF
TRBV2	TRBJ1-5	CASSEGRINQPQHF
TRBV18	TRBJ1-1	CASSPPGPNTEAFF
TRBV7-3	TRBJ2-1	CASSLQGLVGNEQFF
TRBV18	TRBJ2-5	CASSLSGGRQETQYF
TRBV28	TRBJ2-7	CASSSRGQGVDEQYF